This T cell receptor (beta chain) originates from a study of blood T cell repertoires in COVID-19. At the level of the study: The United States, Italy and Spain were the sources of the acute and convalescent COVID-19 samples. T cells, B-cell-depleted T cells, or PBMCs provided the cDNA or gDNA that served as material.

Authors' methods: Reference gene primers were amplified, and this amplification served to estimate nucleated cell counts. Data came from immunoSEQ multiplex PCR; TCRdb stores just in-frame clones and leaves some out. V, J and clone size are taken as reported in that table, and D and trimming were inferred from the DNA itself. The sample includes some 38,000 clones, about 90% of them seen just once. With 2 bases removed from V and 8 bases from J, the gap between germline ends came to 21 bases. This CDR3 region has 16 residues. Per germline, CDR1 MDHEN and CDR2 SYDVKM. The chain is built from TRBV28 and TRBJ1-2; a weak D match, TRBD1 (6 bases). The sample comprised peripheral blood. The sequence derives from a man in his fifties or sixties with active or convalescent COVID-19. The CDR3 region has the DNA TGTGCCAGCAGTTTAGGCGCAGGCCAGGGGTTAGGGGGCTACACCTTC. Its protein product is CASSLGAGQGLGGYTF.